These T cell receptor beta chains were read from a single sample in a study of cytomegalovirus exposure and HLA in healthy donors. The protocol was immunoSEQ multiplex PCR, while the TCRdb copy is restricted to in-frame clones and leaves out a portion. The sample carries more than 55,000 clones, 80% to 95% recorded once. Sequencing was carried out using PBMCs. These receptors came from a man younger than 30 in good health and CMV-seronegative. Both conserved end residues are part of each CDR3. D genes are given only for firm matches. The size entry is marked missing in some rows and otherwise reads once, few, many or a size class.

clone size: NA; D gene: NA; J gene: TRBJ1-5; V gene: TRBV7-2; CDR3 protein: CASSWGGLGRQPQHF; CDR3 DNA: TGTGCCAGCAGCTGGGGGGGGTTGGGAAGACAGCCCCAGCATTTT
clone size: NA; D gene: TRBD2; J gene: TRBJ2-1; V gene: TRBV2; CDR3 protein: CASSGDPSGSSYNEQFF; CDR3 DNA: TGTGCCAGCAGTGGGGATCCTAGCGGGAGCTCCTACAATGAGCAGTTCTTC
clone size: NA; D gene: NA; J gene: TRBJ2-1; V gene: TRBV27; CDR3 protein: CASSLRGMRGDEQFF; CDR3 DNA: TGTGCCAGCAGTTTAAGGGGGATGAGGGGCGATGAGCAGTTCTTC
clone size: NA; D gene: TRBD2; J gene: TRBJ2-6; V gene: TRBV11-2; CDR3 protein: CASSFLAAPSSGANVLTF; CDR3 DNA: TGTGCCAGCAGCTTCCTAGCGGCGCCTAGCTCTGGGGCCAACGTCCTGACTTTC
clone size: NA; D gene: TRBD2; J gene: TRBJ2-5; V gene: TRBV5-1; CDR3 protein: CASSRGGQETQYF; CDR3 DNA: TGCGCCAGCAGCCGGGGGGGGCAAGAGACCCAGTACTTC
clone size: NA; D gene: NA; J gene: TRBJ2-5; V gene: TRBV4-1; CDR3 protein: CASSPSGTQETQYF; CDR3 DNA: TGCGCCAGCAGCCCAAGCGGAACCCAAGAGACCCAGTACTTC
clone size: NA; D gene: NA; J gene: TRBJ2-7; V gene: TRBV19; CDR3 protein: CASSKMAPSYEQYF; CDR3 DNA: TGTGCCAGTAGTAAAATGGCCCCATCCTACGAGCAGTACTTC
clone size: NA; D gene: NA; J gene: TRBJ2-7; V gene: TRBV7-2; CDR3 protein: CASSLARDEQYF; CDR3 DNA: TGTGCCAGCAGCTTAGCTCGGGACGAGCAGTACTTC
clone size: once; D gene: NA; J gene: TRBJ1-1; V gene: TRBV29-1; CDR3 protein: CSAWANTEAFF; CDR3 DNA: TGCAGCGCCTGGGCAAACACTGAAGCTTTCTTT
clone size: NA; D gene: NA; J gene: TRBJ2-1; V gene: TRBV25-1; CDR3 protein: CASSDAGQPYNEQFF; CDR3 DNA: TGTGCCAGCAGTGATGCAGGACAGCCCTACAATGAGCAGTTCTTC
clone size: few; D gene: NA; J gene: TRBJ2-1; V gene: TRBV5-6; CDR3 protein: CASSLTVATIEQFF; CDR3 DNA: TGTGCCAGCAGCTTGACGGTAGCGACAATCGAGCAGTTCTTC
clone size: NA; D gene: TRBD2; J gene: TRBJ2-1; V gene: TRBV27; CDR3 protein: CASSSRTSGYNEQFF; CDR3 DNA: TGTGCCAGCAGCTCCCGGACTAGCGGGTACAATGAGCAGTTCTTC
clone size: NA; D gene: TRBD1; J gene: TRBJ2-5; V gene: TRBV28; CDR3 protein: CASRTGTGRAQYF; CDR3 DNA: TGTGCCAGCAGGACCGGGACAGGGAGGGCCCAGTACTTC
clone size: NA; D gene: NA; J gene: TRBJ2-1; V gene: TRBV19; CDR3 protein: CASIQSNNMGGEQFF; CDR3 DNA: TGTGCCAGTATACAGTCAAACAACATGGGTGGCGAGCAGTTCTTC
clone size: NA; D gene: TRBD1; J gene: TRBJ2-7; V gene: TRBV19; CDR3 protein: CASSMGPKLSDRDYEQYF; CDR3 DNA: TGTGCCAGTAGTATGGGTCCGAAATTGAGCGACAGGGACTACGAGCAGTACTTC
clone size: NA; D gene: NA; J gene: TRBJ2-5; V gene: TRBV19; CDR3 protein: CASSRQFMETQYF; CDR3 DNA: TGTGCCAGTAGCCGACAGTTTATGGAGACCCAGTACTTC
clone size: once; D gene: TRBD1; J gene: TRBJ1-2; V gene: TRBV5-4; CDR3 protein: CASSFYSVSGTGVAGYTF; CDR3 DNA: TGTGCCAGCAGCTTCTACTCCGTCTCCGGGACAGGGGTGGCTGGCTACACCTTC
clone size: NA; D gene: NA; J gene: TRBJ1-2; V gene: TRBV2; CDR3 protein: CASRTGAYGYTF; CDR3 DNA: TGTGCCAGCAGGACAGGAGCCTATGGCTACACCTTC
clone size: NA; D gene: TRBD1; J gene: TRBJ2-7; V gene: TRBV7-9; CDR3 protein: CASSLGARGLDLYEQYF; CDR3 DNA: TGTGCCAGCAGCTTAGGAGCCAGGGGGCTTGATCTCTACGAGCAGTACTTC
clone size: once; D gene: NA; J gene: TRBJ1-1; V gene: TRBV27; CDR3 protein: CASSLNGGAIEAFF; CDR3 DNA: TGTGCCAGCAGTTTAAATGGGGGCGCGATTGAAGCTTTCTTT
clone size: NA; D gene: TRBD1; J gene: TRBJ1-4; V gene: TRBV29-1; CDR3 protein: CSVANWGTGSEKLFF; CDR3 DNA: TGCAGCGTTGCCAATTGGGGGACAGGGAGTGAAAAACTGTTTTTT
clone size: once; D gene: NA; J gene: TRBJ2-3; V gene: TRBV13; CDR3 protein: CASSSTSTDTQYF; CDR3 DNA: TGTGCCAGCAGCTCAACTAGCACAGATACGCAGTATTTT
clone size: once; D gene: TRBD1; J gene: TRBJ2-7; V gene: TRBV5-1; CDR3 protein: CASSLTGQVYEQYF; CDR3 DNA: TGCGCCAGCAGCTTGACCGGACAGGTCTACGAGCAGTACTTC
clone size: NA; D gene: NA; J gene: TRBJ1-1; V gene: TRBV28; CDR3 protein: CASSLPMTEAFF; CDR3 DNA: TGTGCCAGCAGTTTACCCATGACTGAAGCTTTCTTT
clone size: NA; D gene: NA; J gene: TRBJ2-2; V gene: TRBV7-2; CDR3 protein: CASSKSESGELFF; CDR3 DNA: TGTGCCAGCAGCAAAAGCGAGTCCGGGGAGCTGTTTTTT
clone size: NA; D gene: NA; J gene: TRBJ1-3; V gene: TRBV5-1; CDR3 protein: CASSLTYSFSRNTIYF; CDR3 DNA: TGCGCCAGCAGCTTGACCTACAGCTTCTCACGAAACACCATATATTTT
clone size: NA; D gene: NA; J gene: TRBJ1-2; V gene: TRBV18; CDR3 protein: CASSPIGQGGGYTF; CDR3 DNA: TGTGCCAGCTCACCGATAGGGCAAGGAGGCGGCTACACCTTC
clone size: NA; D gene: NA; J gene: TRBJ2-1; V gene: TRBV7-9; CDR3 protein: CAMAGTYNEQFF; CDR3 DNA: TGTGCGATGGCGGGGACCTACAATGAGCAGTTCTTC
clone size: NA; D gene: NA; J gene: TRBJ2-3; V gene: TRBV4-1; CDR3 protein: CASSQDLRRDTQYF; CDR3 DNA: TGCGCCAGCAGCCAAGATCTACGAAGAGATACGCAGTATTTT
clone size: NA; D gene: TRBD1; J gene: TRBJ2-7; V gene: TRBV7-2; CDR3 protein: CASSAGGASYEQYF; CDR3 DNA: TGTGCCAGCAGTGCAGGGGGCGCGTCCTACGAGCAGTACTTC
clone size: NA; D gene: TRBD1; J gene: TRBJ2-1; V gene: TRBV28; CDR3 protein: CASSPTGGTGNEQFF; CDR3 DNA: TGTGCCAGCAGTCCGACAGGGGGAACAGGTAATGAGCAGTTCTTC
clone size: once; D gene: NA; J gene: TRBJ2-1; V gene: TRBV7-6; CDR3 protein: CASSLERSYNEQFF; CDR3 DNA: TGTGCCAGCAGCTTAGAGCGTTCCTACAATGAGCAGTTCTTC
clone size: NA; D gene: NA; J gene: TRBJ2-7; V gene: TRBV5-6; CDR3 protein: CASNLIGDAYEQYF; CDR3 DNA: TGTGCCAGCAATCTGATAGGGGATGCCTACGAGCAGTACTTC
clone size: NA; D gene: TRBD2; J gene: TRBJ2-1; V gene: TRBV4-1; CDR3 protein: CASSQDRSSGLAGAREQFF; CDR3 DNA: TGCGCCAGCAGCCAAGATCGGTCCTCGGGACTAGCGGGAGCACGGGAGCAGTTCTTC
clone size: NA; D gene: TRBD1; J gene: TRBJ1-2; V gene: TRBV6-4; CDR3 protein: CASSGQGGGYTF; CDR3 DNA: TGTGCCAGCAGTGGACAGGGTGGTGGCTACACCTTC
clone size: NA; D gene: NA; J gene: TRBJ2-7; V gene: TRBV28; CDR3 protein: CASIRREPYEQYF; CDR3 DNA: TGTGCCAGCATTCGGCGGGAACCGTACGAGCAGTACTTC
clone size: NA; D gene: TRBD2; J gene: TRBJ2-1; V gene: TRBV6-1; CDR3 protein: CASSEQLAGESNNEQFF; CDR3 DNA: TGTGCCAGCAGTGAGCAGTTAGCGGGAGAGAGTAACAATGAGCAGTTCTTC
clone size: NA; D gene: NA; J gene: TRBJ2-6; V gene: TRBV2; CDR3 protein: CASSDWATGANVLTF; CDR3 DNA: TGTGCCAGCAGTGACTGGGCAACCGGGGCCAACGTCCTGACTTTC
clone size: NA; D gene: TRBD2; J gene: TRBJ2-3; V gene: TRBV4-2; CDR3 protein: CASSQVEGGRVRATQYF; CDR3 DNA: TGTGCCAGCAGCCAAGTAGAAGGCGGGAGAGTGAGGGCGACGCAGTATTTT
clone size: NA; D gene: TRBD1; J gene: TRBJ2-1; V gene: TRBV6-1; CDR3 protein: CASSPGQEYNEQFF; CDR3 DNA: TGTGCCAGCAGTCCGGGACAGGAGTACAATGAGCAGTTCTTC
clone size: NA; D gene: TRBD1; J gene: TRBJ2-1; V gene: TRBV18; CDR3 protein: CASSPETGDSYNEQFF; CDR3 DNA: TGTGCCAGCTCACCAGAGACAGGGGACTCCTACAATGAGCAGTTCTTC
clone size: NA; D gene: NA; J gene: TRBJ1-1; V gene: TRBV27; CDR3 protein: CASSEHRVNTEAFF; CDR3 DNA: TGTGCCAGCAGTGAACACAGGGTGAACACTGAAGCTTTCTTT
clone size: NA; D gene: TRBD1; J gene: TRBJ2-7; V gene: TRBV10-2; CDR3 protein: CASRDRFYEQYF; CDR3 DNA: TGCGCCAGCAGGGACAGGTTCTACGAGCAGTACTTC
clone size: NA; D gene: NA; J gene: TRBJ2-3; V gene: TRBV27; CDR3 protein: CASSFGLGADTQYF; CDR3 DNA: TGTGCCAGCAGTTTTGGATTGGGAGCAGATACGCAGTATTTT
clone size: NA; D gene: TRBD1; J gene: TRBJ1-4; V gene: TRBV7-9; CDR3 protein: CASSLAGGAPRSEKLFF; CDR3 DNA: TGTGCCAGCAGCTTAGCAGGGGGCGCTCCTCGTTCTGAAAAACTGTTTTTT
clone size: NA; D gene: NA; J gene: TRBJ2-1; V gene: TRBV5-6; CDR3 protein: CASSFLLREQFF; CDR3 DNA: TGTGCCAGCAGCTTCCTCCTCCGGGAGCAGTTCTTC
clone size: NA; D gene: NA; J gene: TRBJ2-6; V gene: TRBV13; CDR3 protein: CASSYQTLSGANVLTF; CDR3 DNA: TGTGCCAGCAGTTACCAAACTCTCTCTGGGGCCAACGTCCTGACTTTC
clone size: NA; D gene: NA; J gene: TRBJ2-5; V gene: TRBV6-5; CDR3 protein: CASSYDAGVETQYF; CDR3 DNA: TGTGCCAGCAGTTACGATGCAGGGGTCGAAACCCAGTACTTC
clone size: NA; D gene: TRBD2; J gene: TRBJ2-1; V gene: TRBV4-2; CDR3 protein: CASSQATRLAGNEQFF; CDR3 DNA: TGTGCCAGCAGCCAGGCAACCCGACTAGCGGGCAATGAGCAGTTCTTC
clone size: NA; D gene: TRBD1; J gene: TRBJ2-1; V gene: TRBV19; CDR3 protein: CASSIGQGYNEQFF; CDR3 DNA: TGTGCCAGTAGTATTGGACAGGGTTACAATGAGCAGTTCTTC
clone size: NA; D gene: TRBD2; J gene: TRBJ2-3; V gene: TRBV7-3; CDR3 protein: CASSLMSSGRADTQYF; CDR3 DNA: TGTGCCAGCAGCTTAATGTCTAGCGGGAGGGCAGATACGCAGTATTTT
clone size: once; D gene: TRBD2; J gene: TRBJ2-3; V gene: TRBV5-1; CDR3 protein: CASSPIAGGRTDTQYF; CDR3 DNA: TGCGCCAGCAGCCCCATAGCGGGAGGGCGTACAGATACGCAGTATTTT
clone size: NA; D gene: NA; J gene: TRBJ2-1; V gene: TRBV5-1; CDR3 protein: CASSLAIEDTQFF; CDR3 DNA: TGCGCCAGCAGCTTGGCCATTGAGGACACGCAGTTCTTC
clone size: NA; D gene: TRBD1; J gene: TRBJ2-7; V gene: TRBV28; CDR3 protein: CASSRQGLYEQYF; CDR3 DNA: TGTGCCAGCAGCCGACAGGGCCTCTACGAGCAGTACTTC
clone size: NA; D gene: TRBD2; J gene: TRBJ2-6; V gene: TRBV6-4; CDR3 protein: CASSDSTSGSGANVLTF; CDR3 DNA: TGTGCCAGCAGTGACTCGACTAGCGGCTCTGGGGCCAACGTCCTGACTTTC